The next 9 T cell receptor beta chains were all read from a single sample in a study of blood T cell repertoires in COVID-19. Repertoires were generated with immunoSEQ multiplex PCR, while TCRdb's copy carries only in-frame clones and drops some. In the table there are approximately 310,000 clones, under 90% of which are singletons. Sequenced sample: PBMCs or T cells enriched from blood (not recorded which). Receptors originate from a man in his sixties who had recovered from COVID-19.

This chain links TRBV4-1 with TRBJ2-1; D possibly corresponds to TRBD2 (6 bases). Per the germline V gene, CDR1 is MGHRA and CDR2 is YSYEKL. The CDR3 consists of 16 residues. Trimming shortened V by 1 base and J by 8 bases, and 18 bases separated the two germline ends. CDR3 region: CASSQGYGIGGHEQFF. DNA of the CDR3: TGCGCCAGCAGCCAAGGTTACGGGATCGGAGGGCATGAGCAGTTCTTC.

The chain couples TRBV4-1 to TRBJ2-5, with 11 bases matching TRBD2. Germline lookup yields CDR1 MGHRA and CDR2 YSYEKL. The CDR3 is 17 residues long. V shed 2 bases, J shed 6 bases, and the junction held 11 bases outside the gene matches. CDR3 region: CASSQQLAGARGKTQYF. The CDR3 coding sequence is TGCGCCAGCAGCCAACAACTAGCGGGAGCTAGAGGAAAGACCCAGTACTTC.

This clone was picked up a small number of times. This rearrangement joins TRBV11-2 to TRBJ2-2; D uncertain. Germline V gives CDR1 SGHAT, CDR2 FQNNGV. V gave up 6 bases and J gave up 4 bases, with 9 bases separating them. The length of the CDR3 is 13 residues. The CDR3 sequence is CASRPTVTGELFF. DNA of the CDR3: TGTGCCAGCAGACCAACAGTCACCGGGGAGCTGTTTTTT.

This rearrangement joins TRBV7-2 to TRBJ2-3; no clear D gene. Germline CDR1 and CDR2: SGHTA and FQGNSA. The CDR3 runs to 15 residues. The germline V and J ends were trimmed by 6 bases and 2 bases, with 15 bases remaining between them. The CDR3 region has the DNA TGTGCCAGCAGTCTTCGCGGCACAATCACAGATACGCAGTATTTT. It is translated as CASSLRGTITDTQYF.

This chain links TRBV9 with TRBJ2-1; 9 positions match TRBD2. The CDR3 runs 15 residues. V trimming: 4 bases; J trimming: 4 bases; junction bases outside the gene matches: 6. Germline V CDR1 and CDR2: SGDLS, YYNGEE. The CDR3 loop is CASSPSGAQYNEQFF. The CDR3 DNA reads TGTGCCAGCAGCCCTAGCGGGGCGCAATACAATGAGCAGTTCTTC.

As DNA, the CDR3 is TGTGCCAGCAGTTTACGGGTAGCGGGAAGCTACGAGCAGTACTTC. Amino acid sequence: CASSLRVAGSYEQYF. The chain carries TRBV27 and TRBJ2-7; TRBD2 matches at 8 bases. The CDR3 covers 15 residues. V shed 2 bases, J shed 3 bases, and the junction held 6 bases outside the gene matches. Germline V gives CDR1 MNHEY, CDR2 SMNVEV (reference sequence).

This chain connects TRBV10-3 to TRBJ1-1; D gene uncertain. The CDR3 is 13 amino acids. Germline V gene lookup returns CDR1 ENHRY and CDR2 SYGVKD. Between the trimmed V and J ends, which lost 10 bases and 0 bases, there was a span of 12 bases. This CDR3 reads CATKTDLNTEAFF. The CDR3 DNA reads TGTGCCACAAAGACGGACTTGAACACTGAAGCTTTCTTT.

The rearrangement uses TRBV3-1 (or the pseudogene TRBV3-2) and TRBJ2-7; D is unresolved. The germline V gene encodes CDR1 LGHDT and CDR2 YNNKEL (reference sequence). V lost 0 bases to trimming and J lost 3 bases, with 15 bases between them. This CDR3 is built from 16 residues. The chain's CDR3 is CASSQDQKGPGYEQYF. The CDR3 bases are TGTGCCAGCAGCCAAGATCAGAAAGGCCCGGGCTACGAGCAGTACTTC.

The genes are TRBV10-3 and TRBJ2-3; a weak D match, TRBD2 (6 bases). Trimming stripped 7 bases from V and 0 bases from J, with 11 bases between. Germline V gives CDR1 ENHRY, CDR2 SYGVKD. The CDR3 runs to 14 residues. The CDR3 spells CAITTEGSTDTQYF. The CDR3, as DNA: TGTGCCATCACCACGGAGGGGAGCACAGATACGCAGTATTTT.